This TCR beta chain was identified during a study of control samples from healthy donors and cancer patients. Here immunoSEQ multiplex PCR was the method, and the copy in TCRdb shows in-frame clones only, minus some. The sample lists 120,000 or so clones, more than 70% occurring once. CDR1 is SGHDT, CDR2 YYEEEE, per germline. CDR3 size: 16 residues. Trimming shortened V by 3 bases and J by 0 bases, and 13 bases separated the two germline ends. The source of this sequence is a man aged 55-75 years in good health. The chain uses TRBV5-6 and TRBJ1-5, with TRBD1 as a possible D gene (6 bases). The sequenced material came from blood. The CDR3 is CASSSDGQSSNQPQHF. CDR3 DNA: TGTGCCAGCAGCTCAGATGGACAGTCTAGCAATCAGCCCCAGCATTTT.